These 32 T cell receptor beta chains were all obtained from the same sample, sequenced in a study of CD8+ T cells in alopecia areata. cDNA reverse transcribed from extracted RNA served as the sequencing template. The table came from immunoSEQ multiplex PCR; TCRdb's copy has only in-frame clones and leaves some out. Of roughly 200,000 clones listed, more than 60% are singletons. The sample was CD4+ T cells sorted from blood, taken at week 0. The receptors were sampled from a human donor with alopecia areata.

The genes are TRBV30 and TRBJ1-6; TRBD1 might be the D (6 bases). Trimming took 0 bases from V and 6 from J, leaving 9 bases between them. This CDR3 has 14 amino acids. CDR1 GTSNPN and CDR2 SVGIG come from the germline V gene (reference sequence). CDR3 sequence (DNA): TGTGCCTGGAGTGTACAGGGAGTTAATTCACCCCTCCACTTT. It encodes CAWSVQGVNSPLHF.

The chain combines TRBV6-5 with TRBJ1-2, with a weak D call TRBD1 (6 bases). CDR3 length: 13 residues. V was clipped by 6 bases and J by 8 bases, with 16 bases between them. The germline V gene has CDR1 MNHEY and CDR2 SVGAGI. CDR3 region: CASRRVTGTGYTF. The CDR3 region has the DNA TGTGCCAGCAGGCGGGTGACAGGCACCGGCTACACCTTC.

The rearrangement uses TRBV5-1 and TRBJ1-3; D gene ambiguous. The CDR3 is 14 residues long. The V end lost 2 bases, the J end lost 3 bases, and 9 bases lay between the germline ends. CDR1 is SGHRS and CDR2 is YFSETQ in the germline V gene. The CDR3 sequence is CASSFFGDGNTIYF. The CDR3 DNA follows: TGCGCCAGCAGCTTTTTCGGGGATGGAAACACCATATATTTT.

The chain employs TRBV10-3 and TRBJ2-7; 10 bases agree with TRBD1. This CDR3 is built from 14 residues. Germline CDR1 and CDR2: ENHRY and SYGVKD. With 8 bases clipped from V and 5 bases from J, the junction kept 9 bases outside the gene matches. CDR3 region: CAIASGDRGNEQYF. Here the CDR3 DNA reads TGTGCCATCGCTTCTGGGGACAGGGGCAACGAGCAGTACTTC.

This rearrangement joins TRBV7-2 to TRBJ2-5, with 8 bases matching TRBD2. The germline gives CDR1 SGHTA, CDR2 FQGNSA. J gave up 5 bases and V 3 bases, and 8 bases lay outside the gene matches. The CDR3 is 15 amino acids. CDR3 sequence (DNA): TGTGCCAGCAGCTTCAAGGGACTAGGGGTTGAGACCCAGTACTTC. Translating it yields CASSFKGLGVETQYF.

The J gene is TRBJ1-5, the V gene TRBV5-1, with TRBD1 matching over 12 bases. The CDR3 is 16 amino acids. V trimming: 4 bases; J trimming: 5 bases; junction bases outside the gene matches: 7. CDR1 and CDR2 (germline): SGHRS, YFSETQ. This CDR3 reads CASSPGTGGAYQPQHF. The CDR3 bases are TGCGCCAGCAGCCCCGGGACAGGGGGCGCGTATCAGCCCCAGCATTTT.

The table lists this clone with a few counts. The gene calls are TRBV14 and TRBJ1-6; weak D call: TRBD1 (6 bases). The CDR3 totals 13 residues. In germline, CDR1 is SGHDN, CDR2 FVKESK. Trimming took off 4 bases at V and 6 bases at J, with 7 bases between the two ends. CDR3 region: CASSRQANSPLHF. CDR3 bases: TGTGCCAGCAGCCGACAGGCTAATTCACCCCTCCACTTT. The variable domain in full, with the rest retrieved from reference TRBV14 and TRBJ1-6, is EAGVTQFPSHSVIEKGQTVTLRCDPISGHDNLYWYRRVMGKEIKFLLHFVKESKQDESGMPNNRFLAERTGGTYSTLKVQPAELEDSGVYFCASSRQANSPLHFGNGTRLTVT.

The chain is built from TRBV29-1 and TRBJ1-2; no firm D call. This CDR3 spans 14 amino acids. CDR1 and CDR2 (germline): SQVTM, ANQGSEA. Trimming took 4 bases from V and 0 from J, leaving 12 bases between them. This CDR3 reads CSVGRVGANYGYTF. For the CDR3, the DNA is TGCAGCGTTGGAAGGGTCGGGGCTAACTATGGCTACACCTTC.

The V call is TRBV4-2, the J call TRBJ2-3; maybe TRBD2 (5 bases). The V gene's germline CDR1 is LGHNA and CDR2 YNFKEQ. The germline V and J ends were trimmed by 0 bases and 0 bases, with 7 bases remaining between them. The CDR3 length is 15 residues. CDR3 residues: CASSQESGSTDTQYF. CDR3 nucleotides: TGTGCCAGCAGCCAAGAGTCGGGAAGCACAGATACGCAGTATTTT.

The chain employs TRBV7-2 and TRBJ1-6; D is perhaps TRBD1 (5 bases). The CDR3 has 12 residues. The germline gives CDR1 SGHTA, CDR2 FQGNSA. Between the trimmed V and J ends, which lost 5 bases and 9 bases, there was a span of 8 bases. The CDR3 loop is CASSPTGSPLHF. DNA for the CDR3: TGTGCCAGCAGCCCTACAGGTTCACCCCTCCACTTT.

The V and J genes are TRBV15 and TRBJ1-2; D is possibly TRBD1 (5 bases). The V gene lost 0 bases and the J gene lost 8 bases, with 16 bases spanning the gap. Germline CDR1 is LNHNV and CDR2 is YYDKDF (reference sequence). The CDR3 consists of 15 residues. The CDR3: CATSRDRGGEGGYTF. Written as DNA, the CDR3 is TGTGCCACCAGCAGAGATCGTGGAGGGGAGGGAGGCTACACCTTC.

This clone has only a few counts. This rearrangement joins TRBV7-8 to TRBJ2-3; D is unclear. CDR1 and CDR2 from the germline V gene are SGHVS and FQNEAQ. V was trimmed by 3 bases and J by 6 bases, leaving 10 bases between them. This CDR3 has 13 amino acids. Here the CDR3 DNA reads TGTGCCAGCAGCTTTGAAGGTCCCGATACGCAGTATTTT. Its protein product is CASSFEGPDTQYF.

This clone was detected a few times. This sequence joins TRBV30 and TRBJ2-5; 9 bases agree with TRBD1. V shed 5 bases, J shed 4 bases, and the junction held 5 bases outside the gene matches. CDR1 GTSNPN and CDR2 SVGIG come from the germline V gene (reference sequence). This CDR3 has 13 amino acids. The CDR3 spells CAWATGGGETQYF. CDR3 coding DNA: TGTGCCTGGGCGACAGGGGGAGGAGAGACCCAGTACTTC.

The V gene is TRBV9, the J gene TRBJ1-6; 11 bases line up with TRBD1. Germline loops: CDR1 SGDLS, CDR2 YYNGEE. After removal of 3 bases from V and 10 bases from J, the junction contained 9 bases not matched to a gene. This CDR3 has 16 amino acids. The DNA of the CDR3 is TGTGCCAGCAGCGCCAGACCGGGACAGGGGGGATCACCCCTCCACTTT. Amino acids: CASSARPGQGGSPLHF. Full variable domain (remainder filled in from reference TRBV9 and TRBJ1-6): DSGVTQTPKHLITATGQRVTLRCSPRSGDLSVYWYQQSLDQGLQFLIQYYNGEERAKGNILERFSAQQFPDLHSELNLSSLELGDSALYFCASSARPGQGGSPLHFGNGTRLTVT.

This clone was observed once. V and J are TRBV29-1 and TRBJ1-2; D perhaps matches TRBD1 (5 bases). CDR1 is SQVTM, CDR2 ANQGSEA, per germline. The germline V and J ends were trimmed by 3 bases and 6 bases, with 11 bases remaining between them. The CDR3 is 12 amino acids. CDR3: CSVETWGDGYTF. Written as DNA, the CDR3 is TGCAGCGTTGAGACCTGGGGGGATGGCTACACCTTC.

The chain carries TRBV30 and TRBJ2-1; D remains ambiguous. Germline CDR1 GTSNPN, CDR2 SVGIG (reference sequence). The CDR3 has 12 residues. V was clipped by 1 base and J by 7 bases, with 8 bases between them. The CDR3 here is CAWSAALNEQFF. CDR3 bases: TGTGCCTGGAGTGCCGCCCTAAATGAGCAGTTCTTC.

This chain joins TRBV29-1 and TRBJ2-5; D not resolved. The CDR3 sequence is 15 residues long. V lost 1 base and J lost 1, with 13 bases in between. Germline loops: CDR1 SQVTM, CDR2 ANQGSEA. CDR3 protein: CSVEGLDGFQETQYF. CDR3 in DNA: TGCAGCGTTGAAGGGCTAGATGGCTTCCAAGAGACCCAGTACTTC.

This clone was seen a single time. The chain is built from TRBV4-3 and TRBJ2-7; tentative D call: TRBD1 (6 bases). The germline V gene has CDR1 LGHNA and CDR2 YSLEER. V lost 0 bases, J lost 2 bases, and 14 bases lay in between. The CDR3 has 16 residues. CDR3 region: CASSQDSGKGAYEQYF. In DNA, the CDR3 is TGCGCCAGCAGCCAAGATTCTGGCAAGGGGGCCTACGAGCAGTACTTC.

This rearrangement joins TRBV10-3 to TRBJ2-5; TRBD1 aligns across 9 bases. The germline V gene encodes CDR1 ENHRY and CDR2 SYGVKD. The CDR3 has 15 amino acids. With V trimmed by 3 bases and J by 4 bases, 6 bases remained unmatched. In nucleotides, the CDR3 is TGTGCCATCAGTGATTTGGGACAGGGAGGAGAGACCCAGTACTTC. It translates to CAISDLGQGGETQYF.

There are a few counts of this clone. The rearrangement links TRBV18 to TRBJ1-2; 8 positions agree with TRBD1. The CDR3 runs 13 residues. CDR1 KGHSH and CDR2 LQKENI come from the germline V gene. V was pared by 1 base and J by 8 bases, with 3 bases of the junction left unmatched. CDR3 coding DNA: TGTGCCAGCTCACCACTGGACAGGGAAGGCTACACCTTC. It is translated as CASSPLDREGYTF.

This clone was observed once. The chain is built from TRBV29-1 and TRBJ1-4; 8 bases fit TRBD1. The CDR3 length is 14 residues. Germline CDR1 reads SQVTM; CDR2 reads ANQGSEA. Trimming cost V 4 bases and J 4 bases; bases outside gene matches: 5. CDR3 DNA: TGCAGCGTTGCGCCAGGGGGCATTAATGAAAAACTGTTTTTT. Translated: CSVAPGGINEKLFF.

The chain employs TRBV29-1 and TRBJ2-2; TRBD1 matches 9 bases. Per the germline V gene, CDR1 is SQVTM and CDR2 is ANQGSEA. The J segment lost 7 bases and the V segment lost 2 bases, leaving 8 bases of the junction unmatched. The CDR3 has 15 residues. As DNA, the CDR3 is TGCAGCGTTGAATGGGGACAGGGATATGGCGGGGAGCTGTTTTTT. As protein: CSVEWGQGYGGELFF.

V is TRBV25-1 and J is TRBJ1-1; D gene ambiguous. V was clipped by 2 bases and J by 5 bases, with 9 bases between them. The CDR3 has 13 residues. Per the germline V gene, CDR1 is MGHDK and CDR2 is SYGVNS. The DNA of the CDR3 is TGTGCCAGCAGTGAACTCCCGGGGACTGAAGCTTTCTTT. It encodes CASSELPGTEAFF.

CDR3 DNA sequence: TGTGCCAGCAGTCCCGACAGGGGTTATCAGCCCCAGCATTTT. Translation: CASSPDRGYQPQHF. The chain joins TRBV27 to TRBJ1-5; 8 nucleotides match TRBD1. Germline assignment: CDR1 MNHEY and CDR2 SMNVEV (reference sequence). The trim removed 5 bases at V and 5 bases at J, leaving 5 bases unmatched. This CDR3 is 14 amino acids long.

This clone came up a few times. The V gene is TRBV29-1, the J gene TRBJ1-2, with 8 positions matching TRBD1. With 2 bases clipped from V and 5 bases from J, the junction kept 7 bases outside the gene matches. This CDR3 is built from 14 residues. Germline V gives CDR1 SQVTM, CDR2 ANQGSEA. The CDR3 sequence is CSVEKSGQGYGYTF. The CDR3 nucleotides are TGCAGCGTTGAAAAATCAGGACAGGGATATGGCTACACCTTC.

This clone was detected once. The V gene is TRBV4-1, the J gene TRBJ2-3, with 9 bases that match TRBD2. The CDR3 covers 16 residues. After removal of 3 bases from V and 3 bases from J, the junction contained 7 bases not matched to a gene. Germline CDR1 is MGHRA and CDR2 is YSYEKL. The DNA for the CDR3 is TGCGCCAGCAGCCAGACGGGACTAGCTGGGACAGATACGCAGTATTTT. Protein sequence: CASSQTGLAGTDTQYF.

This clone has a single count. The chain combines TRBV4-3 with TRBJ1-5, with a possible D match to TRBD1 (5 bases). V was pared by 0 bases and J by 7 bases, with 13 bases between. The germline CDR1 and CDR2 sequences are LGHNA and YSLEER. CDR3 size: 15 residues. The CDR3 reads CASSQDRGGGQPQHF. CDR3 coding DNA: TGCGCCAGCAGCCAAGATCGTGGGGGTGGACAGCCCCAGCATTTT.

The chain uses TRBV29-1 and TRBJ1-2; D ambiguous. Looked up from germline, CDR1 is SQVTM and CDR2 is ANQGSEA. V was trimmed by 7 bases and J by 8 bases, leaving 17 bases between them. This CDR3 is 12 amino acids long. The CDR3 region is CSASHPGPGYTF. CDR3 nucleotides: TGCAGCGCCTCCCATCCGGGTCCAGGCTACACCTTC.

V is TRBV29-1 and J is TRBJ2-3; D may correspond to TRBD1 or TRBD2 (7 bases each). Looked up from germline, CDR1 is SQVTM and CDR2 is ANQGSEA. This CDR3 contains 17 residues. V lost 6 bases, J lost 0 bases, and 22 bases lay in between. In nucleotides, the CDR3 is TGCAGCGTGGCCAAAGGGGGCAGCGGGACAAGCACAGATACGCAGTATTTT. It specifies CSVAKGGSGTSTDTQYF.

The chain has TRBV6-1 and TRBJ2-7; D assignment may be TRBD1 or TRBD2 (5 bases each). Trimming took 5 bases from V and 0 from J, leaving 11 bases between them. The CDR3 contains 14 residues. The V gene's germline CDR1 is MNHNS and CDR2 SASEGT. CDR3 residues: CASSSGPSSYEQYF. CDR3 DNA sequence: TGTGCCAGCAGTTCGGGACCGAGCTCCTACGAGCAGTACTTC.

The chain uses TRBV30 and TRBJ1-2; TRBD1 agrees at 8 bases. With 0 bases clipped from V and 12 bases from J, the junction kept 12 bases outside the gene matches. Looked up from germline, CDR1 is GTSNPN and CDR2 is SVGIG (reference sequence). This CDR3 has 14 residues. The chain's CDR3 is CAWSVRNRGVGHTF. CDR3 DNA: TGTGCCTGGAGTGTAAGGAACAGGGGGGTTGGTCACACCTTC.

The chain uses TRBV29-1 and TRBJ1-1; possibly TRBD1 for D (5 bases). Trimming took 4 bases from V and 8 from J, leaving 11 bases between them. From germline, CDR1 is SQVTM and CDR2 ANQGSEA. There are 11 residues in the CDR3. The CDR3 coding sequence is TGCAGCGTTGGAGACCCAGGGGAAGCTTTCTTT. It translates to CSVGDPGEAFF.